Shown below are 23 T cell receptor beta chains from a single sample sequenced in a study of T cells after yellow fever vaccination. TCRdb re-called the 5' RACE reads through MiXCR, storing one row per CDR3 protein. This table has 110,000 to 150,000 distinct CDR3 sequences, about 6.9% appearing once. Sequencing was performed on CD4+ T cells sorted from PBMCs, taken 10 days after the yellow fever booster vaccination. The source is a man aged 30 to 39 who received the YFV17D yellow fever vaccine.

This clonotype came up a few times. J is TRBJ2-3 and V is TRBV18; D may correspond to TRBD1 or TRBD2 (6 bases each). The germline V and J ends were trimmed by 3 bases and 2 bases, with 9 bases remaining between them. The CDR3 extends over 14 amino acids. Per germline, CDR1 KGHSH and CDR2 LQKENI. CDR3 region: CASSPRGHTDTQYF. CDR3 nucleotides: TGTGCCAGCTCACCCCGGGGGCACACAGATACGCAGTATTTT. The variable domain in full, with the rest retrieved from reference TRBV18 and TRBJ2-3, is NAGVMQNPRHLVRRRGQEARLRCSPMKGHSHVYWYRQLPEEGLKFMVYLQKENIIDESGMPKERFSAEFPKEGPSILRIQQVVRGDSAAYFCASSPRGHTDTQYFGPGTRLTVL.

This clonotype was counted at least ten times. This chain connects TRBV27 to TRBJ2-7, with 7 bases aligning to TRBD2. This CDR3 region has 14 residues. Per germline, CDR1 MNHEY and CDR2 SMNVEV (reference sequence). J was trimmed by 3 bases and V by 5 bases; bases with no gene match: 7. The CDR3 spells CASSPGRGFYEQYF. DNA for the CDR3: TGTGCCAGCAGTCCGGGGCGGGGGTTCTACGAGCAGTACTTC.

This clonotype was seen ten or more times. The rearrangement uses TRBV9 and TRBJ2-1; 7 bases are shared with TRBD1. This CDR3 comprises 15 residues. CDR1 and CDR2 (germline): SGDLS, YYNGEE. Trimming at V came to 0 bases and at J to 6 bases, leaving 6 bases not matched to a gene. The CDR3 loop is CASSVGGGRGNEQFF. The CDR3 nucleotides are TGTGCCAGCAGCGTAGGAGGGGGCCGGGGCAATGAGCAGTTCTTC.

This clonotype was seen ten or more times. The chain is built from TRBV29-1 and TRBJ2-5; unclear D gene. Per the germline V gene, CDR1 is SQVTM and CDR2 is ANQGSEA. V lost 6 bases and J 1 base, leaving 18 bases between the germline ends. The CDR3 is 15 residues long. CDR3 bases: TGCAGCGTAGCTAAGTTAAGCCCCATCCAAGAGACCCAGTACTTC. Amino acids: CSVAKLSPIQETQYF.

This clonotype was recorded a few times. The chain couples TRBV5-1 to TRBJ1-2; D perhaps matches TRBD1 (6 bases). The CDR3 loop spans 14 amino acids. Germline lookup yields CDR1 SGHRS and CDR2 YFSETQ. Deletions cut 3 bases from V and 6 bases from J, with 15 bases between. The CDR3 spells CASSYTGLRDGYTF. CDR3 sequence (DNA): TGCGCCAGCAGCTATACAGGGTTACGTGATGGCTACACCTTC.

The table lists this clonotype with many counts. The chain uses TRBV6-1 and TRBJ2-7; D call uncertain. Germline CDR1 reads MNHNS; CDR2 reads SASEGT. Trimming cost V 6 bases and J 7 bases, with 13 bases left between them. The CDR3 covers 12 residues. The CDR3, as DNA: TGTGCCAGCAGAGGACCGTACGTAGAGCAGTACTTC. Residues: CASRGPYVEQYF.

In this sample, this clonotype turned up many times. J is TRBJ2-7 and V is TRBV12-3 or TRBV12-4; 9 nucleotides align to TRBD2. V dropped 2 bases and J dropped 5; count of bases not matched to a gene: 7. There are 15 residues in the CDR3. CDR3 sequence: CASSLFAAGGNEQYF. The CDR3 DNA follows: TGTGCCAGCAGTTTATTTGCAGCGGGAGGAAACGAGCAGTACTTC.

With regard to this clonotype: This may arise from a read error, as a much more abundant clone is one base away. The chain links TRBV20-1 to TRBJ2-2; 10 bases map to TRBD2. The CDR3 is 17 amino acids. CDR1 is DFQATT and CDR2 is SNEGSKA in the germline V gene (reference sequence). The CDR3 nucleotides are TGCTGTGCTTTGCCGGAGAGGGGAGCGGGAGGGGCGGCGGAGCTGTTTTTT. It specifies CCALPERGAGGAAELFF.

In this sample, this clonotype turned up many times. The chain recombines TRBV18 with TRBJ1-4, with D unresolved. Looked up from germline, CDR1 is KGHSH and CDR2 is LQKENI. This CDR3 has 13 residues. Trimming pared 2 bases from V and 7 bases from J, leaving 8 bases between. CDR3 coding DNA: TGTGCCAGCTCACCAGGGTTCCGTGAAAAACTGTTTTTT. Translated, it gives CASSPGFREKLFF.

This clonotype was observed a handful of times. The chain couples TRBV19 to TRBJ2-7; possibly TRBD1 or TRBD2 for D (5 bases each). There are 16 residues in the CDR3. The ends were cut back, 5 bases at V and 5 bases at J, with 22 bases in the middle. Germline V lookup: CDR1 LNHDA, CDR2 SQIVND (reference sequence). CDR3 sequence (DNA): TGTGCCAGTAGTTCTTATCTGACGCGAGGGGTCCACGAGCAGTACTTC. Translating it yields CASSSYLTRGVHEQYF.

In this sample, this clonotype turned up many times. The CDR3 protein is CASSSRDFHEQFF. CDR3 coding DNA: TGTGCCAGCAGTTCCCGGGACTTCCATGAGCAGTTCTTC. The chain uses TRBV6-2 or TRBV6-3 and TRBJ2-1, with TRBD2 as a possible D gene (6 bases). Germline V lookup: CDR1 MNHEY, CDR2 SVGEGT. The CDR3 contains 13 residues. Trimming pared 4 bases from V and 8 bases from J, leaving 12 bases between.

In its sample, this clonotype was seen many times. This chain links TRBV29-1 with TRBJ2-2, with D unclear. Germline V gene data show CDR1 as SQVTM and CDR2 as ANQGSEA. This CDR3 spans 13 amino acids. V was shortened by 5 bases and J by 5 bases, with 12 bases between the two germline ends. Here the CDR3 reads CSVLMIGTGELFF. As DNA, the CDR3 is TGCAGCGTTTTGATGATCGGGACCGGGGAGCTGTTTTTT.

This clonotype was seen repeatedly, ten times or more. The chain couples TRBV7-2 to TRBJ1-4, with a weak D call TRBD1 (6 bases). The CDR3 runs 16 residues. V was trimmed by 5 bases and J by 8 bases, leaving 21 bases between them. Germline V CDR1 and CDR2: SGHTA, FQGNSA. CDR3 sequence: CASSPGTRSAREKLFF. The CDR3 nucleotides read TGTGCCAGCAGCCCCGGGACAAGATCAGCTAGAGAAAAACTGTTTTTT.

The rearrangement links TRBV10-3 to TRBJ1-5; D perhaps matches TRBD1 (5 bases). CDR3 length equals 16 residues. The V gene's germline CDR1 is ENHRY and CDR2 SYGVKD. Trimming took off 3 bases at V and 0 bases at J, with 12 bases between the two ends. The CDR3 DNA sequence: TGTGCCATCAGTGACCCGGGACGGTCTAGCAATCAGCCCCAGCATTTT. This translates into CAISDPGRSSNQPQHF.

This clonotype was seen many times. The J gene is TRBJ1-2, the V gene TRBV5-1; D is unclear. Trimming took 0 bases from V and 9 from J, leaving 12 bases between them. Germline V gene lookup returns CDR1 SGHRS and CDR2 YFSETQ. CDR3 length: 13 residues. The CDR3 loop is CASSLASGQSYTF. The DNA of the CDR3 is TGCGCCAGCAGCTTGGCCTCAGGTCAGAGCTACACCTTC.

This clonotype has just a few counts. This sequence joins TRBV20-1 and TRBJ2-3; 7 bases fit TRBD2. There are 12 residues in the CDR3. The germline V gene encodes CDR1 DFQATT and CDR2 SNEGSKA (reference sequence). The ends lost 1 base at V and 8 bases at J; junction bases unmatched: 3. The CDR3 coding sequence is TGCAGTGCTAGAGGGGAGGGGCGTACGCAGTATTTT. Its translation is CSARGEGRTQYF.

This clonotype was counted at least ten times. The rearrangement links TRBV20-1 to TRBJ2-1; 9 bases fit TRBD2. Germline-derived CDR1 and CDR2 are DFQATT and SNEGSKA (reference sequence). CDR3 length equals 16 residues. V lost 6 bases and J lost 3; bases outside the gene matches: 12. For the CDR3, the DNA is TGCAGTGCCGTCTCGGCTAGCGGGAACCACTACAATGAGCAGTTCTTC. This codes for CSAVSASGNHYNEQFF.

This clonotype was observed at least ten times. The J gene is TRBJ2-1, the V gene TRBV7-2; the match to TRBD2 covers 14 bases. The J segment lost 3 bases and the V segment lost 5 bases, leaving 6 bases of the junction unmatched. The CDR3 extends over 17 amino acids. CDR1 and CDR2 from the germline V gene are SGHTA and FQGNSA. Written as DNA, the CDR3 is TGTGCCAGCAGCCTCGGGACTAGCGGGAGAATCTACAATGAGCAGTTCTTC. Its protein product is CASSLGTSGRIYNEQFF.

Many counts were recorded for this clonotype. The rearrangement joins TRBV20-1 to TRBJ2-1, with 7 bases lining up with TRBD2. The CDR3 consists of 13 residues. Germline CDR1 reads DFQATT; CDR2 reads SNEGSKA (reference sequence). V lost 6 bases and J lost 4; bases outside the gene matches: 6. The CDR3 DNA follows: TGCAGTGCCGGACTAGAGCGGTACAATGAGCAGTTCTTC. It yields the protein CSAGLERYNEQFF.

The table lists this clonotype with many counts. The gene calls are TRBV5-1 and TRBJ2-5, with D uncertain. The V end was cut by 0 bases, the J end by 2 bases, with 11 bases between. The CDR3 is 15 residues long. Germline CDR1 SGHRS, CDR2 YFSETQ. Written as DNA, the CDR3 is TGCGCCAGCAGCTTGGTGGTCAGTAGACAAGAGACCCAGTACTTC. This translates into CASSLVVSRQETQYF.

Only a few counts were recorded for this clonotype. V usage is TRBV18 and J usage is TRBJ2-2; perhaps TRBD2 as D (6 bases). This CDR3 is built from 15 residues. Germline lookup yields CDR1 KGHSH and CDR2 LQKENI. With 3 bases removed from V and 7 bases from J, the gap between germline ends came to 15 bases. The CDR3 DNA reads as TGTGCCAGCTCACCCTCCCAAGGGACTGGCGGGGAGCTGTTTTTT. Translation: CASSPSQGTGGELFF.

This clonotype was counted many times. The CDR3 loop is CASSYSGTESLYEQYF. The DNA of the CDR3 is TGTGCCAGCAGTTACTCCGGGACAGAATCCCTCTACGAGCAGTACTTC. The rearrangement joins TRBV6-2 or TRBV6-3 to TRBJ2-7, with 7 bases that match TRBD1. In germline, CDR1 is MNHEY, CDR2 SVGEGT. This CDR3 spans 16 amino acids. Trimming at V came to 0 bases and at J to 3 bases, leaving 8 bases not matched to a gene.

This clonotype has ten or more counts. The chain employs TRBV29-1 and TRBJ1-1, with a weak D call TRBD1 (5 bases). The CDR3 totals 13 residues. The V gene's germline CDR1 is SQVTM and CDR2 ANQGSEA. With 3 bases removed from V and 1 base from J, the gap between germline ends came to 9 bases. For the CDR3, the DNA is TGCAGCGTTGAGAGGCAGGGGAACACTGAAGCTTTCTTT. Residues: CSVERQGNTEAFF.